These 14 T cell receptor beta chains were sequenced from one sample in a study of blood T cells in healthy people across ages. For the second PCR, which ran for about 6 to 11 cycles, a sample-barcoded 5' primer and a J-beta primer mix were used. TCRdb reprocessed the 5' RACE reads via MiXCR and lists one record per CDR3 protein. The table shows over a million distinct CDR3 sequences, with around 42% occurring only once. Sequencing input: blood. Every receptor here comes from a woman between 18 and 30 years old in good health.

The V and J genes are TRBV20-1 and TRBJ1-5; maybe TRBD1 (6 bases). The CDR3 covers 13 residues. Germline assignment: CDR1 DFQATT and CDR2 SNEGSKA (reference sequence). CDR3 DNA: TGCAGCTCAGGGGTATATAGCAATCAGCCCCAGCATTTT. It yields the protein CSSGVYSNQPQHF.

The CDR3 DNA follows: TGTGCCAGCAGTTACTCGACTAGTGGGGCCAAAAACATTCAGTACTTC. Translating it yields CASSYSTSGAKNIQYF. The genes are TRBV6-5 and TRBJ2-4; D is perhaps TRBD2 (6 bases). V lost 0 bases and J 1 base, leaving 10 bases between the germline ends. The length of the CDR3 is 16 residues. The germline V gene has CDR1 MNHEY and CDR2 SVGAGI.

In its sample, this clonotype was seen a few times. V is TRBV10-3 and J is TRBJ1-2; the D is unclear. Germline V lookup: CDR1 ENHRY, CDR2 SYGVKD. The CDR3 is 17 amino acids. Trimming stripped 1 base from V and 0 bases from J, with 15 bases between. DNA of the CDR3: TGTGCCATCAGTGAGTTTGAAATGTCTTCTGCTAACTATGGCTACACCTTC. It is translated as CAISEFEMSSANYGYTF.

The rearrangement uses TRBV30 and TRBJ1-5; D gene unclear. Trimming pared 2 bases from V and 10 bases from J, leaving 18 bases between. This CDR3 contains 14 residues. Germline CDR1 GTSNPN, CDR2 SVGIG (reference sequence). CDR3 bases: TGTGCCTGGAGTCCCACGGGATGGTGGGGACCCCAGCATTTT. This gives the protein CAWSPTGWWGPQHF. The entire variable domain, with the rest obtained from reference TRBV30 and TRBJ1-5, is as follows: SQTIHQWPATLVQPVGSPLSLECTVEGTSNPNLYWYRQAAGRGLQLLFYSVGIGQISSEVPQNLSASRPQDRQFILSSKKLLLSDSGFYLCAWSPTGWWGPQHFGDGTRLSIL.

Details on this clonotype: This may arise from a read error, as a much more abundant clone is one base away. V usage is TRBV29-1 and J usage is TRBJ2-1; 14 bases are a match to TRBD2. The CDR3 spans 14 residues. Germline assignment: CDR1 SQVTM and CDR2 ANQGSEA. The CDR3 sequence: CCVAGTSGGGEQFF. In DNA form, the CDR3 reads TGCTGCGTGGCCGGGACTAGCGGGGGTGGGGAGCAGTTCTTC.

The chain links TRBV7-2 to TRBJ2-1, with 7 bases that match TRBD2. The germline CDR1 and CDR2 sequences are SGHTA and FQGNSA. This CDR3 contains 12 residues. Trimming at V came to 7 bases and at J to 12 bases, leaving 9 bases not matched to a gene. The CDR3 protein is CASTSFGGGQFF. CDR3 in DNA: TGTGCCAGCACCTCGTTTGGGGGGGGGCAGTTCTTC.

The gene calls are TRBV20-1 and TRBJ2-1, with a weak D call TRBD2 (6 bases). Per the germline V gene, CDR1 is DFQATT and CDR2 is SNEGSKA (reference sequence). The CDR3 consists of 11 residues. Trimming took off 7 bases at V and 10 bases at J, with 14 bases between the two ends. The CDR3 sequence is CSVPWEEEQFF. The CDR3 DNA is TGCAGTGTTCCCTGGGAGGAGGAGCAGTTCTTC.

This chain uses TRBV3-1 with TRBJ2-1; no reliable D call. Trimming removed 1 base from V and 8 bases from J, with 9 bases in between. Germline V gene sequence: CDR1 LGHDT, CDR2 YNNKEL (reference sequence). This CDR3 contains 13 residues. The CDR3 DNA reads TGTGCCAGCAGCCAAGCTGTGGCCCATGAGCAGTTCTTC. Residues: CASSQAVAHEQFF.

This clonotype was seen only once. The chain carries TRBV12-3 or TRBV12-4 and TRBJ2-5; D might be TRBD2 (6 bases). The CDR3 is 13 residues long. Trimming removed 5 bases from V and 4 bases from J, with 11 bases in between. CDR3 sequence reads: CASSVFGGETQYF. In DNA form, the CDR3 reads TGTGCCAGCAGTGTATTCGGGGGAGAGACCCAGTACTTC.

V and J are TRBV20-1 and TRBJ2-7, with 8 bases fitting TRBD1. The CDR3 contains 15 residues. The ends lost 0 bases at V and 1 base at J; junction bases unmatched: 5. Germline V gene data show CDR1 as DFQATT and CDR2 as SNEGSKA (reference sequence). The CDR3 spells CSARERTGRSYEQYF. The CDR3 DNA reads TGCAGTGCTAGAGAGAGGACAGGGCGGTCCTACGAGCAGTACTTC.

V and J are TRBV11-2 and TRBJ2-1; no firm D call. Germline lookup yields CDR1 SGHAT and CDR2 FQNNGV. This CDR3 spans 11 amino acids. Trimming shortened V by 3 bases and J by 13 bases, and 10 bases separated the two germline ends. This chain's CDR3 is CASSFRETQFF. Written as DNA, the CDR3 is TGTGCCAGCAGCTTCCGCGAGACCCAGTTCTTC.

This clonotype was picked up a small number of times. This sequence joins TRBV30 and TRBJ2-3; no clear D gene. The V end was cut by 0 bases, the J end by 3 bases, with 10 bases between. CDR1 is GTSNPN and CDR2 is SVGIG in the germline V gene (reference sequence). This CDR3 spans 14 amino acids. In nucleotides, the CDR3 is TGTGCCTGGAGTGTCGTTTCGGGTACAGATACGCAGTATTTT. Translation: CAWSVVSGTDTQYF.

The CDR3 DNA is TGCAGTGCTAGGCCGAAGGGAGGTTGGTACACTGAAGCTTTCTTT. Translating gives CSARPKGGWYTEAFF. The V call is TRBV20-1, the J call TRBJ1-1; no definite D call. CDR1 DFQATT and CDR2 SNEGSKA come from the germline V gene (reference sequence). V was clipped by 3 bases and J by 3 bases, with 17 bases between them. The CDR3 consists of 15 residues.

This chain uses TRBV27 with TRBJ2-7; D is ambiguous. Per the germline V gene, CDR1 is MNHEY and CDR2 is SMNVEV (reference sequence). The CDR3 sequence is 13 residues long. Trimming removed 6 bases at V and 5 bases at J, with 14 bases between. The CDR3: CASSSEFYDEQYF. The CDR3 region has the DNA TGTGCCAGCAGCTCGGAGTTTTACGACGAGCAGTACTTC.